These T cell receptor beta chains were read from a single sample in a study of blood T cell repertoires in COVID-19. Libraries were prepared by immunoSEQ multiplex PCR; TCRdb keeps only in-frame clonotypes and omits some of them. Among about 220,000 clones listed, roughly 85% were seen once. The source material was peripheral blood. These receptors came from a woman aged 70-85 years with COVID-19, enrolled during active disease. The CDR3 runs from the conserved cysteine through the conserved F or W. A D gene is named only where the DNA matches it firmly. Some rows have no size entry. The others give once, few or many, or a class for an expanded clone.

V,D,J,size,DNA,CDR3
TRBV4-2,TRBD1,TRBJ1-3,.,TGTGCCAGCAGCCGACCAACAGGGGATTCTGGAAACACCATATATTTT,CASSRPTGDSGNTIYF
TRBV15,.,TRBJ2-1,.,TGTGCCACCAGTACCGCAGGGTCTAACACCTACAATGAGCAGTTCTTC,CATSTAGSNTYNEQFF
TRBV19,.,TRBJ1-1,.,TGTGCCAGTAGTAGGCCCGCGGGGAACCCGATGAACACTGAAGCTTTCTTT,CASSRPAGNPMNTEAFF
TRBV5-6,TRBD2,TRBJ2-1,.,TGTGCCAGCAGCTTGGCGGGACTAGCGGGAGGGAGCTCCTACAATGAGCAGTTCTTC,CASSLAGLAGGSSYNEQFF
TRBV28,.,TRBJ1-4,.,TGTGCCAGCAGTTTCCCTACAGGGATTAATGAAAAACTGTTTTTT,CASSFPTGINEKLFF
TRBV7-2,.,TRBJ1-1,.,TGTGCCAGCAGCCCCGGGACTAACACTGAAGCTTTCTTT,CASSPGTNTEAFF
TRBV9,TRBD1,TRBJ1-2,.,TGTGCCAGCAGCGTAGGGACAGGGGGCCCGGACTATGGCTACACCTTC,CASSVGTGGPDYGYTF
TRBV6-5,TRBD1,TRBJ1-1,few,TGTGCCAGCAGTTACTCGGGACAGCCCACTGAAGCTTTCTTT,CASSYSGQPTEAFF
TRBV6-2/TRBV6-3,.,TRBJ1-5,few,TGTGCCAGCAGTTACTTGACTGAAAATCAGCCCCAGCATTTT,CASSYLTENQPQHF
TRBV27,TRBD2,TRBJ2-1,.,TGTGCCAGCAGTTTCCGGGAGGGTGAGCAGTTCTTC,CASSFREGEQFF
TRBV7-6,.,TRBJ1-3,.,TGTGCCAGCAGAAAAACGGTGAACTCTGGAAACACCATATATTTT,CASRKTVNSGNTIYF
TRBV30,.,TRBJ1-1,once,TGTGCCTGGAGGGACCCGGGACTGAGAGCTTTCTTT,CAWRDPGLRAFF
TRBV14,.,TRBJ1-5,.,TGTGCCAGCAGCCCAGCCCGGAGCCGAGGGGGAGTCCAGCCCCAGCATTTT,CASSPARSRGGVQPQHF
TRBV13,.,TRBJ1-1,once,TGTGCCAGCAGCGGCAGGGCTTTCGGTGAAGCTTTCTTT,CASSGRAFGEAFF
TRBV7-8,TRBD1,TRBJ1-2,.,TGTGCCAGCAGCTTAGCAGGAGACAGGGGTTTCTATGGCTACACCTTC,CASSLAGDRGFYGYTF
TRBV6-5,.,TRBJ1-1,.,TGTGCCACCGTCGTATTTCTAATGAACACTGAAGCTTTCTTT,CATVVFLMNTEAFF
TRBV19,.,TRBJ2-2,.,TGTGCCAGTAGGCCCCTGGTCGGGAAGAACACCGGGGAGCTGTTTTTT,CASRPLVGKNTGELFF
TRBV19,TRBD2,TRBJ2-3,few,TGTGCCAGTAGTCCGAGAATAGCGGGAGGGCGCACAGATACGCAGTATTTT,CASSPRIAGGRTDTQYF
TRBV12-5,TRBD2,TRBJ2-7,few,TGTGCTAGTCGGGCTAGCGGGTTCTACGAGCAGTACTTC,CASRASGFYEQYF
TRBV6-2/TRBV6-3,.,TRBJ2-5,.,TGTGCCAGCAGTTACCTAGGCAGCCAGCAAGAGACCCAGTACTTC,CASSYLGSQQETQYF